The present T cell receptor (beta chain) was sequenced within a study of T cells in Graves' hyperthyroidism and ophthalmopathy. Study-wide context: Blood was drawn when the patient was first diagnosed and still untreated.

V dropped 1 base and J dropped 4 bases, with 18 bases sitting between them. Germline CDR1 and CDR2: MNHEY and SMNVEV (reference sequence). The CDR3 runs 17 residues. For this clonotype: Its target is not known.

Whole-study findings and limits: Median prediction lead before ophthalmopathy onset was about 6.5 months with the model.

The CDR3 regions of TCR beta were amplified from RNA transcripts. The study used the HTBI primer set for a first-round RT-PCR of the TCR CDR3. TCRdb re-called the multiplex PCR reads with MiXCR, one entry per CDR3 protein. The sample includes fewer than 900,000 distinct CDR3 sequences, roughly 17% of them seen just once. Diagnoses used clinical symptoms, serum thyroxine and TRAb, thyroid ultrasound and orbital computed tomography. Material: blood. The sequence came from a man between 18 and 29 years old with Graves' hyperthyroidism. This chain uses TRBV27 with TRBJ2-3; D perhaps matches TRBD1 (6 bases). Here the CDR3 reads CASSLFAGVRQADTQYF. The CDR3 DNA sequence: TGTGCCAGCAGTTTATTTGCAGGGGTACGTCAGGCAGATACGCAGTATTTT.